This note documents a single T cell receptor (beta chain) sequence. Its antigen remains unknown. The CDR3 sequence is 12 residues long. Trimming took off 2 bases at V and 8 bases at J, with 7 bases between the two ends. Germline loops: CDR1 MNHEY, CDR2 SVGEGT. TCRdb called the RACE reads again in MiXCR, with one record for every CDR3 protein. The table includes approximately 260,000 distinct CDR3 sequences, approximately 8.4% detected once. This entry belongs to a study of human T cells and chemical hapten exposure. Study overall: Diphenylcyclopropenone doses were given weekly to the scalps of patients across the roughly 24-week study. Predominantly women, the patients had alopecia areata, totalis or universalis.

Whole-study findings and limits: Compared to controls, expanded TCRs made significantly more large clusters of similar CDR3s.

As for time point: pre-sensitization, week 0. Treatment of the sample: therapeutic diphenylcyclopropenone sensitization with weekly scalp DPC. The clonotype was recovered from a woman between 40 and 55 years old with alopecia areata. Some clones in this sample may be carry-over from other donors' samples. The chain has TRBV6-2 or TRBV6-3 and TRBJ2-1; D is unclear. This sample comprised whole blood, obtained in connection with sensitization to the hapten diphenylcyclopropenone (DPC). CDR3 protein: CASSYSNYEQFF. CDR3 nucleotide sequence: TGTGCCAGCAGTTACAGTAATTATGAGCAGTTCTTC.